Included here is one TCR beta chain sequence, with context. There is no known antigen for this receptor. It has no much larger one-base neighbor in the sample; base qualities were not kept. Unstimulated PBMCs, after thawing, were stained for CD3, CD4 and CD8 and then FACS-sorted into CD3+CD4+ and CD3+CD8+ populations. Randomization to immunosuppression withdrawal applied to every one of the 8 studied subjects. The Qiagen DNeasy Blood and Tissue Kit was used to isolate genomic DNA. Frozen genomic DNA underwent high-throughput TCRbeta CDR3 sequencing by immunoSEQ, including PCR amplification, mapping, bias correction and internal controls. As for the original processing: Only productive rearrangements were retained, with each unique TCRbeta sequence defined by its CDR3 nucleotide sequence together with its V and J gene. Donor-reactive sequences required at least 5-fold expansion in CFSE-low cells versus unstimulated pre-transplant cells and at least 0.01% frequency. Minimum frequency thresholds were set for each subject based on the unstimulated sample with the lowest template count, ensuring at least 90% detection power. Jensen-Shannon divergence between the top 1000 TCRbeta sequences post-transplant and pre-transplant was used to measure repertoire turnover. Changes in detection of donor-reactive sequences were assessed with two-sided Fisher's exact tests. The source is immuneACCESS, and TCRdb retained only in-frame sequences with V and J called. Part of the clones is not carried over; for the studies checked, unresolved V genes explain less than half of this, and the remainder is unexplained. V and J calls and clone size follow that table, whereas D and trimming were derived from the DNA. This sample lists around 110,000 clones; about nine tenths were detected once. The top ten constitute approximately 0.78% of the sample.

The data were obtained in a study of T cell clones after liver transplantation (dated by TCRdb to 2018 to 2020). About the study as a whole: The samples were obtained from ITN030ST, a randomized trial that attempted immunosuppression withdrawal within 2 years after liver transplantation. Blood samples were collected pre-transplant, pre-randomization before withdrawal, and post-randomization after either full withdrawal or failed withdrawal. As an antigen-independent comparator for the donor-reactive sequences, third party-reactive TCRbeta sequences from pre-transplant MLRs were identified as well. Tolerance was defined as complete withdrawal of immunosuppression for at least one year without a rise in liver enzymes beyond twice the upper limit of normal. Of the 8 liver transplant recipients making up the studied cohort, 3 were classified as tolerant and 5 as non-tolerant. Three of the eight recipients were HCV-positive; the others were transplanted for non-autoimmune, non-viral indications. Donor-reactive T cell clones were identified by TCRbeta sequencing following a pre-transplant mixed lymphocyte reaction and were subsequently tracked in post-transplant blood. Subjects received no induction therapy and standard immunosuppression until randomization at 12-24 months post-transplant.

The investigation overall reported the following: When repertoire turnover was accounted for, significantly reduced detection of donor-reactive sequences was found in 7 of 8 subjects for CD4 and in 8 of 8 subjects for CD8. A greater decline was seen for donor-reactive sequences than for third party-reactive sequences, suggesting partial antigen-specific deletion unrelated to withdrawal success. Without allograft tissue specimens, donor-reactive T cells may have migrated into the graft rather than being deleted. Because of small, heterogeneous patient numbers and non-standardized post-transplant time points, the conclusions were only preliminary. In most of the 8 subjects, regardless of tolerance or HCV status, circulating donor-reactive CD4 TCRbeta sequences dropped significantly post-transplant. Low numbers of available donor cells limited the measurable donor-reactive repertoire in two subjects.

The receptor was isolated from a human patient who received a liver transplant. Where a transplant has occurred, the graft donor may have supplied some of the T cells. Specimen: CD4+ T cells from blood, collected 12 months after liver transplant.

The nucleotides read TGTGCCAGCAGTGAAGCAGGGTTCGCCTACGAGCAGTACTTC. This gives the protein CASSEAGFAYEQYF. Recombination joined TRBV6-1 with TRBJ2-7; there is no confident call for the D gene. The CDR3 sequence holds 14 residues, the cysteine and phenylalanine included. Only the CDR3 DNA stays, 42 bases, in frame from base 1. CDR1 MNHNS and CDR2 SASEGT are derived from the germline V gene. V is shortened by 0 bases, J by 2 bases, and the region joining them spans 8 bases.